This TCR beta chain was documented in a study of T cell changes during pregnancy in multiple sclerosis (dated by TCRdb to about 2019). About the full investigation: The study looked at changes in the T cell repertoire across pregnancy in women with multiple sclerosis.

Taken from cysteine to phenylalanine, the CDR3 has 15 residues. CDR3 DNA only is kept here, 45 bases in frame from base 1. The V and J ends are trimmed by 4 bases and 0 bases, leaving 13 bases between them. The germline V gene provides CDR1 MNHNS and CDR2 SASEGT. Receptor libraries were prepared by the immunoSEQ multiplex PCR assay. TCRdb took this table from immuneACCESS and kept in-frame rearrangements with V and J called. Such tables lack part of the clones; where checked against another copy, unresolved V genes explain under half of the gap, and the rest is unexplained. The sample table shows 65,000 to 90,000 clones, and around 92% are seen once. Under 3% of the sample is in the top ten clones. Concerning this clone: No cognate antigen has been identified for it. No much larger clonotype is one base removed from it; base qualities were not supplied.

The origin of this receptor is a female donor with multiple sclerosis, enrolled in a pregnancy study. The material was peripheral blood, obtained before pregnancy. The chain couples TRBV6-1 to TRBJ2-7; the best D guess is TRBD1, with 6 bases matching. This receptor has the CDR3 CASSVQGSSSYEQYF. The nucleotide sequence reads TGTGCCAGCAGTGTGCAGGGGTCCAGCTCCTACGAGCAGTACTTC.